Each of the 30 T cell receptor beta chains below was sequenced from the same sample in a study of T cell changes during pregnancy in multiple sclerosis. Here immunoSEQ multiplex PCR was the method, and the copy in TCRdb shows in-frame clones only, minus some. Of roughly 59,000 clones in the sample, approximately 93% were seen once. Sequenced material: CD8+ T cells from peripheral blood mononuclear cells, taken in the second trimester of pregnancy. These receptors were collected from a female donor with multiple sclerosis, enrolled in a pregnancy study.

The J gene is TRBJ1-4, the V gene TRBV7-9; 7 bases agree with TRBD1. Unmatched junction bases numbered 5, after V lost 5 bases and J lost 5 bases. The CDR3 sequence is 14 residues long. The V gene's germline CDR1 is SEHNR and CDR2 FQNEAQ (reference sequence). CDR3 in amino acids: CASSGGQENEKLFF. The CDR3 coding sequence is TGTGCCAGCAGCGGTGGACAGGAGAATGAAAAACTGTTTTTT. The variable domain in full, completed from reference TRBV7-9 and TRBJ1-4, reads DTGVSQNPRHKITKRGQNVTFRCDPISEHNRLYWYRQTLGQGPEFLTYFQNEAQLEKSRLLSDRFSAERPKGSFSTLEIQRTEQGDSAMYLCASSGGQENEKLFFGSGTQLSVL.

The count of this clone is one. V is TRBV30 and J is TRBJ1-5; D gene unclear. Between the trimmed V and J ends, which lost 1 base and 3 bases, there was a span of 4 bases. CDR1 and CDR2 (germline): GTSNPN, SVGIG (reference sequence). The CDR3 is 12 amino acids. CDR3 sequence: CAWSAYNQPQHF. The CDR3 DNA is TGTGCCTGGAGTGCGTACAATCAGCCCCAGCATTTT. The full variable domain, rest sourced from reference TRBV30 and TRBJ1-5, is SQTIHQWPATLVQPVGSPLSLECTVEGTSNPNLYWYRQAAGRGLQLLFYSVGIGQISSEVPQNLSASRPQDRQFILSSKKLLLSDSGFYLCAWSAYNQPQHFGDGTRLSIL.

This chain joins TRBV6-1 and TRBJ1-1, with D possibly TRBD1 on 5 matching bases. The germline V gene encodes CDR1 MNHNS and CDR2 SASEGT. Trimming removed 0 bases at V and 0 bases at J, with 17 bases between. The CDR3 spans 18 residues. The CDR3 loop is CASSEAFLMTAMNTEAFF. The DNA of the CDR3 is TGTGCCAGCAGTGAAGCTTTTCTAATGACAGCTATGAACACTGAAGCTTTCTTT.

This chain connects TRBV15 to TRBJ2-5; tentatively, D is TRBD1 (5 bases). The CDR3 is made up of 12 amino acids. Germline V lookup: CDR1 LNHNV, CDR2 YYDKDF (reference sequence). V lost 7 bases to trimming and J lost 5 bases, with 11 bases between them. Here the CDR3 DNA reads TGTGCCACCACAGGGTTGGGGGAGACCCAGTACTTC. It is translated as CATTGLGETQYF.

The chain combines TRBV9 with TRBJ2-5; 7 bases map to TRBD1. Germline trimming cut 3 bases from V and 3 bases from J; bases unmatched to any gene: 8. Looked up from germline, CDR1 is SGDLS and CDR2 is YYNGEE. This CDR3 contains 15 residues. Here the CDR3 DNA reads TGTGCCAGCAGCGAGGGGCCAGGGACAGAAGAGACCCAGTACTTC. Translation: CASSEGPGTEETQYF.

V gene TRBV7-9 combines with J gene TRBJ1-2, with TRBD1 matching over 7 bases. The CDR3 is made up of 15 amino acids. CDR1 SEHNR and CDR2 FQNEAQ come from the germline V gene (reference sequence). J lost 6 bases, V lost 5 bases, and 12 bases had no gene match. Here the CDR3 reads CASSPHQQGIDGYTF. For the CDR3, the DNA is TGTGCCAGCAGCCCCCACCAACAGGGGATAGATGGCTACACCTTC.

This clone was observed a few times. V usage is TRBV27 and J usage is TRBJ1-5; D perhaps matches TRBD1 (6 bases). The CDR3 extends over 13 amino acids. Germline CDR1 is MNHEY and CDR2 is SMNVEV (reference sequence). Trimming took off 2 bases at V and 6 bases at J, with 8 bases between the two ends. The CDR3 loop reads CASSLTGSQPQHF. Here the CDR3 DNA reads TGTGCCAGCAGTTTAACAGGGTCTCAGCCCCAGCATTTT.

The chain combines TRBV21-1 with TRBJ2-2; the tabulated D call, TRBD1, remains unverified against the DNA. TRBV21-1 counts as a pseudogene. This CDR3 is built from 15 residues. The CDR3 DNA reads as TGTGCCAGTGGGCGACGACAGGGGAACACCGGGGAGCTGTTTTTT. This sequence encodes CASGRRQGNTGELFF.

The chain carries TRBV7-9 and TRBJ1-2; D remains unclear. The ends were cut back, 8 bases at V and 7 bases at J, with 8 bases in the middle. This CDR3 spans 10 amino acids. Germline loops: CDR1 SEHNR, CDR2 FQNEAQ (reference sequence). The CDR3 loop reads CASEMRGYTF. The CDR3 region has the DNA TGTGCCAGCGAAATGCGTGGCTACACCTTC.

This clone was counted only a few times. The CDR3 reads CSISGVNTEAFF. The DNA for the CDR3 is TGCAGCATTAGCGGGGTAAACACTGAAGCTTTCTTT. The rearrangement uses TRBV29-1 and TRBJ1-1; D gene uncertain. The germline gives CDR1 SQVTM, CDR2 ANQGSEA. CDR3 length equals 12 residues. Trimming took 8 bases from V and 2 from J, leaving 12 bases between them.

The CDR3 spells CASSVEAGWFYEQYF. CDR3 coding DNA: TGTGCCAGCAGCGTAGAGGCAGGGTGGTTTTACGAGCAGTACTTC. V and J are TRBV9 and TRBJ2-7, with D perhaps matching TRBD1 (5 bases). The germline CDR1 and CDR2 sequences are SGDLS and YYNGEE. The CDR3 totals 15 residues. V was trimmed by 0 bases and J by 4 bases, leaving 14 bases between them.

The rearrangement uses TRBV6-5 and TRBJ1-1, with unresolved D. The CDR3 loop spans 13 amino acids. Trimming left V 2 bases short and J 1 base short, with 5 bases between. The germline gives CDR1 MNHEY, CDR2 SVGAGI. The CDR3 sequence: CASSYARNTEAFF. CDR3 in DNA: TGTGCCAGCAGTTACGCCAGGAACACTGAAGCTTTCTTT.

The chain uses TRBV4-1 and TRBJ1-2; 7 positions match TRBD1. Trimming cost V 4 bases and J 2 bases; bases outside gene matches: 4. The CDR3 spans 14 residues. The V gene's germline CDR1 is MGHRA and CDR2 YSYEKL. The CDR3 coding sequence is TGCGCCAGCAGCCCAAGGACAGGAAACTATGGCTACACCTTC. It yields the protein CASSPRTGNYGYTF.

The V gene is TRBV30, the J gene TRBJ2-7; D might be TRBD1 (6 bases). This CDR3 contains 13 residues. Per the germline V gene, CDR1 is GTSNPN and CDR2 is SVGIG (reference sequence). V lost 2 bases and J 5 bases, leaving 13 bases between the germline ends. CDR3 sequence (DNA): TGTGCCTGGAGTAACAGGGCTGGAAACGAGCAGTACTTC. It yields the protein CAWSNRAGNEQYF.

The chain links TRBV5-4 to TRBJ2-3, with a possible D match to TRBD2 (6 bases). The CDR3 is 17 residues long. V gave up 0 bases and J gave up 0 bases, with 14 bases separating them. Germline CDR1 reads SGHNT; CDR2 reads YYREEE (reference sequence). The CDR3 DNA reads TGTGCCAGCAGCTTGGGCCGGGAGATGTGGAGCACAGATACGCAGTATTTT. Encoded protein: CASSLGREMWSTDTQYF.

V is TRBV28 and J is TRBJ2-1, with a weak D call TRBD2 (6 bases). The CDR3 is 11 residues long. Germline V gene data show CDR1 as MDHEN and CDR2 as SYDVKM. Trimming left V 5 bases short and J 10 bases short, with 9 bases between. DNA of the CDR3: TGTGCCAGCAGTAACGGGGGAGAGCAGTTCTTC. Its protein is CASSNGGEQFF.

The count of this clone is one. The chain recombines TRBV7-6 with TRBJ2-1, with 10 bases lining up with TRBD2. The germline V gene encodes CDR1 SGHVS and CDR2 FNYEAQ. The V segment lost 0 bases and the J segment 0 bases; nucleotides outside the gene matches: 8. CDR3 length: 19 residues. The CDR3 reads CASSLASGLARSSYNEQFF. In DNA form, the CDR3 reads TGTGCCAGCAGCTTAGCTTCGGGACTAGCGAGAAGCTCCTACAATGAGCAGTTCTTC. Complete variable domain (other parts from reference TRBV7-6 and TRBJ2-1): GAGVSQSPRYKVTKRGQDVALRCDPISGHVSLYWYRQALGQGPEFLTYFNYEAQQDKSGLPNDRFSAERPEGSISTLTIQRTEQRDSAMYRCASSLASGLARSSYNEQFFGPGTRLTVL.

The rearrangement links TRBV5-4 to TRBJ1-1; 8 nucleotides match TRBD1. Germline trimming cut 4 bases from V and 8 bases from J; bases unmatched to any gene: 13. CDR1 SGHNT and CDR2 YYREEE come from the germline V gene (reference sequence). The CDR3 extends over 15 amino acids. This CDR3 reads CASSRGARTGIEAFF. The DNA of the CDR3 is TGTGCCAGCAGCCGTGGGGCTCGGACAGGGATCGAAGCTTTCTTT.

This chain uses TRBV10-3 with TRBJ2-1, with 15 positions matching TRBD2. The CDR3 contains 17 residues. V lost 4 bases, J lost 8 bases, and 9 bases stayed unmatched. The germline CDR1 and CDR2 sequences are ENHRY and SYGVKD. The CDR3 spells CAISADFGLAGGDEQFF. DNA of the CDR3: TGTGCCATCAGTGCTGACTTCGGACTAGCGGGAGGGGATGAGCAGTTCTTC.

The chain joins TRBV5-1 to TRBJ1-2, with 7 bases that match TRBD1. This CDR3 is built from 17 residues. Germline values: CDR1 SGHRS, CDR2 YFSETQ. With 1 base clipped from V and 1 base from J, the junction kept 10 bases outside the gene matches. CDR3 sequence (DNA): TGCGCCAGCAGCTTGCCAAGGGACAGCGCGGTTAACTATGGCTACACCTTC. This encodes CASSLPRDSAVNYGYTF.

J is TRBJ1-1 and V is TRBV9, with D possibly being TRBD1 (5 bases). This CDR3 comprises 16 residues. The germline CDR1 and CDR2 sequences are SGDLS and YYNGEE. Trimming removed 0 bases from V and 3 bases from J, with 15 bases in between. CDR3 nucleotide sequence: TGTGCCAGCAGCGTAGGAAGTGGCAGGGTGTACACTGAAGCTTTCTTT. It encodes CASSVGSGRVYTEAFF. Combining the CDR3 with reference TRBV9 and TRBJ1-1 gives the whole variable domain DSGVTQTPKHLITATGQRVTLRCSPRSGDLSVYWYQQSLDQGLQFLIQYYNGEERAKGNILERFSAQQFPDLHSELNLSSLELGDSALYFCASSVGSGRVYTEAFFGQGTRLTVV.

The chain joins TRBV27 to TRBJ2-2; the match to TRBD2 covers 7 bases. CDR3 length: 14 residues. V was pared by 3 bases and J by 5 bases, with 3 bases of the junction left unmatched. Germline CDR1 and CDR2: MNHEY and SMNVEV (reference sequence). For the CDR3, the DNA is TGTGCCAGCAGTTTCCCGGGGGGAACCGGGGAGCTGTTTTTT. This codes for CASSFPGGTGELFF.

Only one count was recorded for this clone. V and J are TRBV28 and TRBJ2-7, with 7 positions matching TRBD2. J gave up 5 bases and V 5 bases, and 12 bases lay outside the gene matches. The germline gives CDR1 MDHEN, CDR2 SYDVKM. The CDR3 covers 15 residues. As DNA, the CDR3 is TGTGCCAGCAGTCCAAGAAGCGGGAAAGGCGACGAGCAGTACTTC. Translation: CASSPRSGKGDEQYF.

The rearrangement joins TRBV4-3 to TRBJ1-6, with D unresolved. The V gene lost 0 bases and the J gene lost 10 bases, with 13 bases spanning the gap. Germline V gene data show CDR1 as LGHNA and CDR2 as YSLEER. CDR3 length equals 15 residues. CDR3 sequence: CASSQERGIRSPLHF. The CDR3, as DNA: TGCGCCAGCAGCCAAGAGCGGGGAATAAGGTCACCCCTCCACTTT.

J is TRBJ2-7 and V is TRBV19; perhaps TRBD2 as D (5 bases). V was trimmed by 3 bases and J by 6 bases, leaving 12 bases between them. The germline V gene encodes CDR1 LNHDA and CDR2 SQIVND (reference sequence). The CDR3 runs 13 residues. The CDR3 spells CASSMGAHGEQYF. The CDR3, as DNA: TGTGCCAGTAGTATGGGAGCTCACGGCGAGCAGTACTTC.

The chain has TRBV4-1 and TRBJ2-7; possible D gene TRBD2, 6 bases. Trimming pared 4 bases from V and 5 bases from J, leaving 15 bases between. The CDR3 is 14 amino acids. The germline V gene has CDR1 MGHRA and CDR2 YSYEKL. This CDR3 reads CASSPRDSEHEQYF. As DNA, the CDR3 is TGCGCCAGCAGCCCCCGGGACTCCGAACACGAGCAGTACTTC.

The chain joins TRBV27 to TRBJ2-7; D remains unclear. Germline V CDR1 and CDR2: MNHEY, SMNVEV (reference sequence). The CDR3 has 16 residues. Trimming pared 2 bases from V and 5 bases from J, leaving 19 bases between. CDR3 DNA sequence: TGTGCCAGCAGTTTAGTTCGAGTGCGAGGAACCCACGAGCAGTACTTC. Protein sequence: CASSLVRVRGTHEQYF.

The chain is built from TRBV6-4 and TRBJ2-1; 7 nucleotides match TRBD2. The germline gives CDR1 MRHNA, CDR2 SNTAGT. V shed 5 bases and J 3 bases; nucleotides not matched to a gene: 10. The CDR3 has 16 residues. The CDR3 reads CASSSWGGGYYNEQFF. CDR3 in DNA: TGTGCCAGCAGTTCCTGGGGGGGAGGCTACTACAATGAGCAGTTCTTC.

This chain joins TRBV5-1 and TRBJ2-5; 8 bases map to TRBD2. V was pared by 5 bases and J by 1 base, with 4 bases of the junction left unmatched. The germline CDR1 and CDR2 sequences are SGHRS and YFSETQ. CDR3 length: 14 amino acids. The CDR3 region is CASRDGLAQETQYF. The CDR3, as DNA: TGCGCCAGCAGAGACGGACTAGCCCAAGAGACCCAGTACTTC.

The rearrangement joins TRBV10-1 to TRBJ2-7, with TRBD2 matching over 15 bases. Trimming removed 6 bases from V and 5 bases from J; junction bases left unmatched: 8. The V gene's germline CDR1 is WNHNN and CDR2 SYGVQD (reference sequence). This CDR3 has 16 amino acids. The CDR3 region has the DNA TGCGCCAGCAGCGCCGGACTAGCGGGAGGGCCCCACGAGCAGTACTTC. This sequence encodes CASSAGLAGGPHEQYF.